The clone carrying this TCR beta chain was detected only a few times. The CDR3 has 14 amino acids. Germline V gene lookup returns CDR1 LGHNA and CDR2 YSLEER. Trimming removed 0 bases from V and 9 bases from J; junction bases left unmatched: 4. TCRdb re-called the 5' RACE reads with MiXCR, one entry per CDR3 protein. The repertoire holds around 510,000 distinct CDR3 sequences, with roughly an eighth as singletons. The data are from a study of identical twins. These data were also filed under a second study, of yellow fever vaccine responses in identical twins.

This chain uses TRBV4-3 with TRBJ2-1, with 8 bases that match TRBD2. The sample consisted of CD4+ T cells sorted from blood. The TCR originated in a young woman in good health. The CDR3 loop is CASSQDYGGGEQFF. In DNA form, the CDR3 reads TGCGCCAGCAGCCAAGATTACGGGGGGGGTGAGCAGTTCTTC.